The source of this T cell receptor (beta chain) is a study of T cell repertoires in cytomegalovirus infection. About the study: Both recently identified HLA-C-restricted and well-studied HLA-B-restricted CMV epitopes were used in the study.

MiXCR, applied by TCRdb to the reads, yields one record per CDR3 protein. Found here are about a million distinct CDR3 sequences, approximately 33% of them singletons; the top ten hold 13%. Note on this clonotype: Its specificity is unknown.

This CDR3 has 15 residues. Germline CDR1 and CDR2: LGHNT and FRNRAP. Trimming pared 4 bases from V and 2 bases from J, leaving 13 bases between. Sequences were derived from cultured CD8+ T cells from PBMCs, sampled from culture after CMV antigen stimulation. The V and J genes are TRBV12-5 and TRBJ2-3; possibly TRBD1 for D (6 bases). The TCR originated in a human donor in good health (CMV status not recorded). Some clones in this sample may be carry-over from other donors' samples. CDR3 residues: CASGSGQHDTDTQYF. CDR3 nucleotide sequence: TGTGCTAGTGGTTCCGGACAGCACGACACAGATACGCAGTATTTT.